This T cell receptor (beta chain) was identified in a study of blood T cell repertoires in COVID-19. About the study: The United States, Italy and Spain supplied acute and convalescent COVID-19 samples.

The ends lost 3 bases at V and 6 bases at J; junction bases unmatched: 11. CDR3 length equals 17 residues. CDR1 is LGHNT, CDR2 FRNRAP, per germline. Everyone who took part was roughly 18 to 90 years old, and they came from some 23 US areas. Participant reports of clinical history set cohort assignment. Per the original methods: Quantification of nucleated cells was approximated via reference gene primer amplification. Sequencing used immunoSEQ multiplex PCR; TCRdb keeps in-frame clones, though not all of them. Clonal size and the V and J genes are those of that table, whereas D and trimming came from the DNA. The sample yields some 320,000 clones, roughly nine tenths seen once.

The genes are TRBV12-5 and TRBJ2-1, with 10 bases identical to TRBD1. The sequenced sample was PBMCs or T cells enriched from blood (not recorded which). The sequence derives from a man in his fifties or sixties who had recovered from COVID-19. In DNA, the CDR3 is TGTGCTAGTGGTTTTTTAGATCGGGACAGGGGCGGCAATGAGCAGTTCTTC. This translates into CASGFLDRDRGGNEQFF.